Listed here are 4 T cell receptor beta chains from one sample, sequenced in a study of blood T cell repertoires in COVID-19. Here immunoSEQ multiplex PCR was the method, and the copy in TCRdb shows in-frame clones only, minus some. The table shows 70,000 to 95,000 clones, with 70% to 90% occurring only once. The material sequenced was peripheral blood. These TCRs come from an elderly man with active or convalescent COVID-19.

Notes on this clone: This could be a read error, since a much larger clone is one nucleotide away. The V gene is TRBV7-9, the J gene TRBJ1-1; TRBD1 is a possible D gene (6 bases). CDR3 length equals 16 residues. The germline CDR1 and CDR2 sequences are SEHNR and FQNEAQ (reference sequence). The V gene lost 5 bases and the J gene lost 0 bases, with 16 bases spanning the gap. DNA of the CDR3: TGTGCCAGCAGCCCGAGTAGTAGGGGGTTGAACACTGAAGCTTTCTTT. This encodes CASSPSSRGLNTEAFF.

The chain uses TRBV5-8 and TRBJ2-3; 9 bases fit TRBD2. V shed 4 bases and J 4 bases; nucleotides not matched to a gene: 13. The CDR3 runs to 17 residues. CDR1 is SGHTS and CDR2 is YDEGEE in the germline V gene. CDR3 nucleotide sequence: TGTGCCAGCAGCCAGGGACTAGCCGGCTTACGATCAGATACGCAGTATTTT. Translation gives CASSQGLAGLRSDTQYF.

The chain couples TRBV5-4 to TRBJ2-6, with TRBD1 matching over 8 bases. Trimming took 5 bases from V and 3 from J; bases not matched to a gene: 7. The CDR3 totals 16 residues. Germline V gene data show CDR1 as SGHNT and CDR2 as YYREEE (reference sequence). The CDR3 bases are TGTGCCAGCAGAAGGCAGGGGGCGCTTGGGGCCAACGTCCTGACTTTC. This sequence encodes CASRRQGALGANVLTF.

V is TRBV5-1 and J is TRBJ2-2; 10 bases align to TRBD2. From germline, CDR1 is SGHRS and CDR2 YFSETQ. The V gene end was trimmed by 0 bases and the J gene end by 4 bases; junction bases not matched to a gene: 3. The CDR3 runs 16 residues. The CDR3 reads CASSLAPSGSTGELFF. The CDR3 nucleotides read TGCGCCAGCAGCTTGGCGCCTAGCGGGAGCACCGGGGAGCTGTTTTTT.